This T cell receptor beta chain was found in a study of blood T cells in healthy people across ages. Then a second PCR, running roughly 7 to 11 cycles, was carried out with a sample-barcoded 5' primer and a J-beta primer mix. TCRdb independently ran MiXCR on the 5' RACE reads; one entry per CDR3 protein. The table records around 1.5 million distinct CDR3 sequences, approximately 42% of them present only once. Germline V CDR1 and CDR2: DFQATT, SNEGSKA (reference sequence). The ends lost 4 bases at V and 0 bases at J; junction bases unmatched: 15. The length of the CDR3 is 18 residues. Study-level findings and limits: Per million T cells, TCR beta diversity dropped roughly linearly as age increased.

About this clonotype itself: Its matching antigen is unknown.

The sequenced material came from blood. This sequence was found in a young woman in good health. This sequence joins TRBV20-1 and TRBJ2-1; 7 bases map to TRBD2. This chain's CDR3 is CSAKASLAVVSSYNEQFF. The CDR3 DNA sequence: TGCAGTGCTAAGGCTAGCCTAGCGGTTGTGAGCTCCTACAATGAGCAGTTCTTC.